The 14 T cell receptor beta chains reported below all come from one sample, sequenced in a study of cytomegalovirus exposure and HLA in healthy donors. With 60 Vbeta and 13 Jbeta primers, the PCR was carried out. Assay used: immunoSEQ multiplex PCR; TCRdb lists only in-frame clones, some missing. This table holds roughly 97,000 clones, around 80% found once. The sequenced material came from PBMCs. The origin of the receptors is a woman between 18 and 29 years old in good health and CMV-seropositive.

This chain connects TRBV6-1 to TRBJ2-7; 7 bases agree with TRBD1. Germline CDR1 is MNHNS and CDR2 is SASEGT. This CDR3 region has 12 residues. V was clipped by 8 bases and J by 3 bases; unmatched bases: 4. The CDR3 spells CASGRDSYEQYF. The CDR3 bases are TGTGCCAGCGGAAGGGACAGCTACGAGCAGTACTTC.

This clone was picked up one time. The chain carries TRBV7-2 and TRBJ2-7; maybe TRBD1 (6 bases). The CDR3 is 14 residues long. Germline loops: CDR1 SGHTA, CDR2 FQGNSA. Trimming cost V 5 bases and J 3 bases, with 14 bases left between them. The CDR3 here is CASSLQDSYYEQYF. CDR3 coding DNA: TGTGCCAGCAGCCTACAGGACAGTTACTACGAGCAGTACTTC.

This chain links TRBV5-6 with TRBJ1-1, with TRBD1 matching 11 bases. CDR1 SGHDT and CDR2 YYEEEE come from the germline V gene. CDR3 size: 16 residues. V lost 4 bases, J lost 4 bases, and 9 bases stayed unmatched. The CDR3 sequence: CASSPGTGGLFTEAFF. The CDR3 DNA reads as TGTGCCAGCAGCCCCGGGACAGGGGGTTTGTTCACTGAAGCTTTCTTT.

J is TRBJ2-1 and V is TRBV29-1, with a weak D call TRBD2 (5 bases). V was trimmed by 4 bases and J by 1 base, leaving 14 bases between them. Germline CDR1 and CDR2: SQVTM and ANQGSEA. The CDR3 length is 15 residues. The CDR3 is CSVVVITRSYNEQFF. As DNA, the CDR3 is TGCAGCGTTGTTGTAATCACTAGATCCTACAATGAGCAGTTCTTC.

In regard to this clone: A read error may account for a junction end that differs from germline. The chain carries TRBV7-7 and TRBJ2-5; D unclear. CDR3 length equals 13 residues. Germline V gene data show CDR1 as SSHAT and CDR2 as FNYEAQ (reference sequence). CDR3 coding DNA: TGTGCTAGCAGCTTTGTCGGGTCGGAGACCCAGTACTTC. Encoded protein: CASSFVGSETQYF.

The chain carries TRBV28 and TRBJ2-3; D is perhaps TRBD1 (5 bases). Germline V CDR1 and CDR2: MDHEN, SYDVKM. The V and J ends lost 5 bases and 3 bases respectively, with 15 bases between them. The CDR3 contains 15 residues. The CDR3 region has the DNA TGTGCCAGCAGTGGGGCGAGTCGGAATACAGATACGCAGTATTTT. This codes for CASSGASRNTDTQYF.

This chain links TRBV2 with TRBJ2-7, with D possibly TRBD1 on 5 matching bases. This CDR3 region has 13 residues. Per the germline V gene, CDR1 is SNHLY and CDR2 is FYNNEI. V lost 7 bases and J 3 bases, leaving 13 bases between the germline ends. The chain's CDR3 is CASNPVGRYEQYF. CDR3 coding DNA: TGTGCCAGCAACCCCGTGGGGCGCTACGAGCAGTACTTC.

This clone was counted once. CDR3 DNA: TGTGCCAGTAGTCCCCTGGACAGGGAGCTCGACGAGCAGTACTTC. Translation gives CASSPLDRELDEQYF. The chain links TRBV19 to TRBJ2-7, with 8 bases aligning to TRBD1. This CDR3 region has 15 residues. The junction had 11 bases not matched to a gene; V was cut back by 5 bases and J by 5 bases. Germline V lookup: CDR1 LNHDA, CDR2 SQIVND (reference sequence). The whole variable domain, filled in from reference TRBV19 and TRBJ2-7, reads DGGITQSPKYLFRKEGQNVTLSCEQNLNHDAMYWYRQDPGQGLRLIYYSQIVNDFQKGDIAEGYSVSREKKESFPLTVTSAQKNPTAFYLCASSPLDRELDEQYFGPGTRLTVT.

CDR3 sequence: CASSPTSGRPTDTQYF. The CDR3 DNA sequence: TGTGCCAGCAGTCCGACTAGCGGGAGGCCCACAGATACGCAGTATTTT. This sequence joins TRBV2 and TRBJ2-3; 13 nucleotides agree with TRBD2. J gave up 2 bases and V 5 bases, and 4 bases lay outside the gene matches. This CDR3 has 16 amino acids. Germline values: CDR1 SNHLY, CDR2 FYNNEI. Together with reference TRBV2 and TRBJ2-3, the CDR3 gives the full variable domain: EPEVTQTPSHQVTQMGQEVILRCVPISNHLYFYWYRQILGQKVEFLVSFYNNEISEKSEIFDDQFSVERPDGSNFTLKIRSTKLEDSAMYFCASSPTSGRPTDTQYFGPGTRLTVL.

The J gene is TRBJ2-3, the V gene TRBV27; TRBD2 aligns across 8 bases. The CDR3 sequence is 15 residues long. With V trimmed by 2 bases and J by 6 bases, 7 bases remained unmatched. Looked up from germline, CDR1 is MNHEY and CDR2 is SMNVEV (reference sequence). In DNA, the CDR3 is TGTGCCAGCAGTTTAGACGGGAGGGCCTGGGATACGCAGTATTTT. Protein sequence: CASSLDGRAWDTQYF.

The chain has TRBV4-1 and TRBJ1-1, with 8 bases lining up with TRBD1. Germline trimming cut 4 bases from V and 11 bases from J; bases unmatched to any gene: 6. Germline values: CDR1 MGHRA, CDR2 YSYEKL. The CDR3 sequence is 12 residues long. The CDR3 bases are TGCGCCAGCAGCCCAGGGGGCGGCCGGGCTTTCTTT. As protein: CASSPGGGRAFF.

The chain carries TRBV4-1 and TRBJ1-3, with D hard to call. The CDR3 is 15 amino acids. CDR1 is MGHRA and CDR2 is YSYEKL in the germline V gene. V lost 4 bases and J lost 0, with 10 bases in between. Here the CDR3 DNA reads TGCGCCAGCAGCCTTAGCTGGGTCTCTGGAAACACCATATATTTT. Protein sequence: CASSLSWVSGNTIYF.

This clone was observed a few times. V and J are TRBV5-1 and TRBJ2-7; TRBD2 matches 9 bases. The V and J ends lost 4 bases and 3 bases, in that order; junction bases with no gene match: 20. Germline V CDR1 and CDR2: SGHRS, YFSETQ. The CDR3 runs 19 residues. In nucleotides, the CDR3 is TGCGCCAGCAGCCACCCTAAGGGAACCGCGGGAGGGCAAGACTACGAGCAGTACTTC. It encodes CASSHPKGTAGGQDYEQYF. Supplemented by reference TRBV5-1 and TRBJ2-7, the full variable domain reads KAGVTQTPRYLIKTRGQQVTLSCSPISGHRSVSWYQQTPGQGLQFLFEYFSETQRNKGNFPGRFSGRQFSNSRSEMNVSTLELGDSALYLCASSHPKGTAGGQDYEQYFGPGTRLTVT.

The chain carries TRBV7-3 and TRBJ2-1; D is possibly TRBD2 (6 bases). The ends were cut back, 6 bases at V and 0 bases at J, with 12 bases in the middle. Germline V gene sequence: CDR1 SGHTA, CDR2 FQGTGA. CDR3 size: 15 residues. The CDR3 DNA reads TGTGCCAGCAGTATAGCGGCGAGCTCCTACAATGAGCAGTTCTTC. This codes for CASSIAASSYNEQFF.